This T cell receptor (beta chain) emerged from a study of cytomegalovirus exposure and HLA in healthy donors. This clone appeared a single time. Its antigen is undetermined. TCRdb's copy holds only in-frame clones and misses some; the assay was immunoSEQ multiplex PCR. The sample has 130,000 or so clones, 70% to 90% seen once; the top ten hold under 2.5%. CDR3 length: 16 residues. The V gene end was trimmed by 0 bases and the J gene end by 0 bases; junction bases not matched to a gene: 0. Germline CDR1 is SGDLS and CDR2 is YYNGEE. General study findings and limits: In a later analysis, first-cohort TCR clusters were found to tend to co-occur in the 130 or so validation repertoires. Most TCR sequences were uncommon, yet certain public TCRs appeared in many donors. In vitro work confirmed that three CMV-associated chains recognize CMV antigens.

The sequenced sample was PBMCs. The chain links TRBV9 to TRBJ1-6, with 7 bases matching TRBD1. The TCR was taken from a woman aged 30 to 39 in good health and CMV-seronegative. The CDR3 sequence is CASSVAGGSYNSPLHF. For the CDR3, the DNA is TGTGCCAGCAGCGTAGCAGGGGGCTCCTATAATTCACCCCTCCACTTT. Full variable domain (outside the CDR3, taken from reference TRBV9 and TRBJ1-6): DSGVTQTPKHLITATGQRVTLRCSPRSGDLSVYWYQQSLDQGLQFLIQYYNGEERAKGNILERFSAQQFPDLHSELNLSSLELGDSALYFCASSVAGGSYNSPLHFGNGTRLTVT.